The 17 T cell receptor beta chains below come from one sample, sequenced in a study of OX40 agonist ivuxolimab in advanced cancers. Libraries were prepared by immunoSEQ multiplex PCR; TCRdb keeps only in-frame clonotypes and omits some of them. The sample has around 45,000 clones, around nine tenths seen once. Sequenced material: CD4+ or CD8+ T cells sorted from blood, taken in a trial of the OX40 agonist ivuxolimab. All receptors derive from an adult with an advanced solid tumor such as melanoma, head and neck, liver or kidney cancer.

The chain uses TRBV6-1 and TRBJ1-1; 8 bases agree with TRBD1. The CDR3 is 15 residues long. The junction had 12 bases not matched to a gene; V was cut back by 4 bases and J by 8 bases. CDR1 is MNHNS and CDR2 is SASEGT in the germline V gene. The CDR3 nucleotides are TGTGCCAGCAGTGTCTCCGGGACAGGTGCCCCAGAAGCTTTCTTT. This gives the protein CASSVSGTGAPEAFF.

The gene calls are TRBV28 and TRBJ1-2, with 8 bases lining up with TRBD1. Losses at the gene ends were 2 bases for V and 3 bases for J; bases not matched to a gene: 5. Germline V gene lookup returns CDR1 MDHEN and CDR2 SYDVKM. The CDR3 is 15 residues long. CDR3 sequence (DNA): TGTGCCAGCAGTTTAATTTCAGGGGGCGACTATGGCTACACCTTC. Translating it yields CASSLISGGDYGYTF.

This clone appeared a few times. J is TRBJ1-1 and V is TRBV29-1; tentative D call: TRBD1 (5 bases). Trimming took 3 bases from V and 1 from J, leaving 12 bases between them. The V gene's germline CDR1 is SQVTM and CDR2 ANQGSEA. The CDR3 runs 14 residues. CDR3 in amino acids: CSVDIGTGNTEAFF. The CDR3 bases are TGCAGCGTTGATATCGGGACGGGGAACACTGAAGCTTTCTTT.

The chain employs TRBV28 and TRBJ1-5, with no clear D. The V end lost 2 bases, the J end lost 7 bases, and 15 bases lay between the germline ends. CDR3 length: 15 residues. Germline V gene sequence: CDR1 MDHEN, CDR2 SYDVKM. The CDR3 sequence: CASSLLSGARQPQHF. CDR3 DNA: TGTGCCAGCAGTTTACTCTCAGGAGCAAGACAGCCCCAGCATTTT. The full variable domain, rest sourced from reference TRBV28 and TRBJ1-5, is DVKVTQSSRYLVKRTGEKVFLECVQDMDHENMFWYRQDPGLGLRLIYFSYDVKMKEKGDIPEGYSVSREKKERFSLILESASTNQTSMYLCASSLLSGARQPQHFGDGTRLSIL.

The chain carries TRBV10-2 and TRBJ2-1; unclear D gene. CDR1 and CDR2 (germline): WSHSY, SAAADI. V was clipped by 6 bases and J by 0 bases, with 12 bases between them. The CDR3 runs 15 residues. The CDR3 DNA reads TGCGCCAGCAGGTTCGACCGGAGCTCCTACAATGAGCAGTTCTTC. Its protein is CASRFDRSSYNEQFF.

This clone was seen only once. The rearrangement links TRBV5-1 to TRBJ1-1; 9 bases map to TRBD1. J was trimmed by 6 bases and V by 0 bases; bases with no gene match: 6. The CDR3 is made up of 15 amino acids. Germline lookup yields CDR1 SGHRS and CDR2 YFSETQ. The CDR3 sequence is CASSLGQGELAEAFF. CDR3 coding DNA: TGCGCCAGCAGCTTGGGACAGGGGGAGTTGGCTGAAGCTTTCTTT.

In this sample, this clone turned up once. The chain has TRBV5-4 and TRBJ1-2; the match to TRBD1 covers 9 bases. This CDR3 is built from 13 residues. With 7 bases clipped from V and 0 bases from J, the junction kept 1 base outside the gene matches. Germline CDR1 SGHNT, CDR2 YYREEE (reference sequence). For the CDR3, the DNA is TGTGCCAGCCGGGACAGGGCTAACTATGGCTACACCTTC. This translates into CASRDRANYGYTF.

CDR3 in DNA: TGTGCCAGCAGCTTCCGGTCCCCGCAGACCCAGTACTTC. Its protein product is CASSFRSPQTQYF. The chain joins TRBV7-2 to TRBJ2-5; no definite D call. The CDR3 runs 13 residues. V was cut by 3 bases and J by 6 bases, with 11 bases left in between. Per germline, CDR1 SGHTA and CDR2 FQGNSA. The full variable domain, completed using reference TRBV7-2 and TRBJ2-5, is GAGVSQSPSNKVTEKGKDVELRCDPISGHTALYWYRQSLGQGLEFLIYFQGNSAPDKSGLPSDRFSAERTGGSVSTLTIQRTQQEDSAVYLCASSFRSPQTQYFGPGTRLLVL.

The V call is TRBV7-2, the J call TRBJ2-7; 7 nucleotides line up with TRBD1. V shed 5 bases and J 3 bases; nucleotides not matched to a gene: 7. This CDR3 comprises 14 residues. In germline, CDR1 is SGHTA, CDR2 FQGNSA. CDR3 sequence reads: CASSAPGQFYEQYF. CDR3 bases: TGTGCCAGCAGCGCGCCGGGACAGTTCTACGAGCAGTACTTC.

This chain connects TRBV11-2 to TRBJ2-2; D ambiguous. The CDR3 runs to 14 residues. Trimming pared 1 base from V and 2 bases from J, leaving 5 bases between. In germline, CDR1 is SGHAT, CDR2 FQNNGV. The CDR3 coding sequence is TGTGCCAGCAGCTTAGGTCAAAACACCGGGGAGCTGTTTTTT. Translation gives CASSLGQNTGELFF.

CDR3 sequence reads: CASSALQGNYGYTF. In DNA form, the CDR3 reads TGTGCCAGCAGCGCACTACAGGGGAACTATGGCTACACCTTC. The V call is TRBV7-3, the J call TRBJ1-2; 7 bases line up with TRBD1. Germline V gene lookup returns CDR1 SGHTA and CDR2 FQGTGA. CDR3 length: 14 residues. Trimming removed 5 bases from V and 2 bases from J; junction bases left unmatched: 5.

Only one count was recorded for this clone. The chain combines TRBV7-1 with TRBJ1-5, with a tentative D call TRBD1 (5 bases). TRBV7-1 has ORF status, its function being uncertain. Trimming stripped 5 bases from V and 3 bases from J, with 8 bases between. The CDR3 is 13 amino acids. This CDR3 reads CASSGTFNQPQHF. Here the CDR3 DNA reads TGTGCCAGCAGCGGGACTTTCAATCAGCCCCAGCATTTT.

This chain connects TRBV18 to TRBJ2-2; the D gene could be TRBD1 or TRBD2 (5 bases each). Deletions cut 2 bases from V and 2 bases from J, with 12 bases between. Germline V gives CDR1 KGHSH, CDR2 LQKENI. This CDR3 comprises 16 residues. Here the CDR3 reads CASSPFTGTNTGELFF. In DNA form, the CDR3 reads TGTGCCAGCTCACCATTTACCGGGACCAACACCGGGGAGCTGTTTTTT.

The CDR3 is CASKAVLAGRGQFF. The DNA of the CDR3 is TGTGCCAGCAAGGCGGTCCTAGCGGGAAGGGGGCAGTTCTTC. The J gene is TRBJ2-1, the V gene TRBV2; 9 nucleotides match TRBD2. CDR3 length: 14 residues. The V gene end was trimmed by 7 bases and the J gene end by 12 bases; junction bases not matched to a gene: 13. Germline CDR1 SNHLY, CDR2 FYNNEI.

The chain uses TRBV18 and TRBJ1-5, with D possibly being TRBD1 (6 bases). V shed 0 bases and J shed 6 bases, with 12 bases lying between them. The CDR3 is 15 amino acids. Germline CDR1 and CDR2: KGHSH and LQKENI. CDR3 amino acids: CASSPPGAGVQPQHF. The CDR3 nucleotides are TGTGCCAGCTCACCACCGGGGGCAGGGGTTCAGCCCCAGCATTTT.

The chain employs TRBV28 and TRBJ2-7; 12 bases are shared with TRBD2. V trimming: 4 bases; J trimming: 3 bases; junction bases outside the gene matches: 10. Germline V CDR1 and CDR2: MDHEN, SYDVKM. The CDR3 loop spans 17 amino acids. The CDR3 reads CASSSTSGSFKGYEQYF. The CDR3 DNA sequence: TGTGCCAGCAGTTCGACTAGCGGGAGTTTCAAAGGCTACGAGCAGTACTTC.

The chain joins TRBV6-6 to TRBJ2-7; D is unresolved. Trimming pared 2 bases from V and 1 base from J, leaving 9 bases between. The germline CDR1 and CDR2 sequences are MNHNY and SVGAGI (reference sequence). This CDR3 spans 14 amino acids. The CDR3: CASSYRQSSYEQYF. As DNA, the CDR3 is TGTGCCAGCAGTTACCGGCAGTCTTCCTACGAGCAGTACTTC.